The TCR beta chain described here comes from a study of a mutant IDH1 vaccine in newly diagnosed glioma. Clones were read by immunoSEQ multiplex PCR, and TCRdb kept only the in-frame ones, dropping some. The repertoire holds approximately 80,000 clones, with about 91% as singletons. Regarding this clone: Its antigen is still unknown.

Time point: week 5, during vaccination. Topical imiquimod was applied with each vaccine dose, which held 300 ug of mutant IDH1 20-mer peptide. V lost 3 bases and J lost 7, with 16 bases in between. CDR1 is LNHNV and CDR2 is YYDKDF in the germline V gene (reference sequence). CDR3 length: 14 residues. This sample comprised PBMCs, obtained from a glioma patient whose treatment included an IDH1 peptide vaccine. This rearrangement joins TRBV15 to TRBJ2-7; D uncertain. The receptor's source is a woman in her 50s with glioma. The CDR3 DNA reads TGTGCCACCAGCAGGCCCTCAACCTTGGGGGAGCAGTACTTC. This encodes CATSRPSTLGEQYF.